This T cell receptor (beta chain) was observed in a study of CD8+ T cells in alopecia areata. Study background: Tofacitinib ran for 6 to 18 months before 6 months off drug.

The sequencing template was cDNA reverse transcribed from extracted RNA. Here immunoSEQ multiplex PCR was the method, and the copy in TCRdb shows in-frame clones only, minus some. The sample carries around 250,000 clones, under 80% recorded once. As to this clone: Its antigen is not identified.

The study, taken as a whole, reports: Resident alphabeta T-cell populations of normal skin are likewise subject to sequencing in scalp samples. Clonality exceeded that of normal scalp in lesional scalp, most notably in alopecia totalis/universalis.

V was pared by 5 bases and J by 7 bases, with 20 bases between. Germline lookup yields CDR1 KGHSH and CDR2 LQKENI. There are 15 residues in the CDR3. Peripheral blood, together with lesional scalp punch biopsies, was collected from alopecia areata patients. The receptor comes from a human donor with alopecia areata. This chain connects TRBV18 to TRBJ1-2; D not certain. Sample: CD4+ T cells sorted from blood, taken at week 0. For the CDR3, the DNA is TGTGCCAGCTCAGACCAGAGGAACGGTGTACCTGGCTACACCTTC. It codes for CASSDQRNGVPGYTF. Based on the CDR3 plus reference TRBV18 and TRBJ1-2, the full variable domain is NAGVMQNPRHLVRRRGQEARLRCSPMKGHSHVYWYRQLPEEGLKFMVYLQKENIIDESGMPKERFSAEFPKEGPSILRIQQVVRGDSAAYFCASSDQRNGVPGYTFGSGTRLTVV.